The rows below give T cell receptor beta chains drawn from one sample of a study of human versus mouse CDR3 diversity and MHC coevolution. TCRdb's table, derived via immunoSEQ multiplex PCR, lists solely in-frame clones and lacks some. The table lists tens of thousands of clones, approximately 94% of them singletons, with under 20% in the top ten. Sequenced: naive CD4+ T cells from blood. Receptors originate from a person in their 60s in good health. The CDR3 runs from the conserved cysteine through the conserved F or W. The order of the fields is clone size, V gene, J gene, D gene, CDR3 protein, CDR3 DNA. D genes are given only for firm matches. Not all rows give a size; the values are once, few, many and, for expanded clones, a class.

size: NA; V: TRBV5-6; J: TRBJ1-2; D: NA; CDR3: CASSLGRRNYGYTF; DNA: TGTGCCAGCAGCTTGGGACGGCGGAACTATGGCTACACCTTC
size: NA; V: TRBV9; J: TRBJ2-7; D: TRBD1; CDR3: CASSVAPTGDYEQYF; DNA: TGTGCCAGCAGCGTAGCTCCGACAGGGGACTACGAGCAGTACTTC
size: once; V: TRBV7-7; J: TRBJ2-3; D: NA; CDR3: CASSLGTSSDTQYF; DNA: TGTGCCAGCAGCTTAGGTACTAGTTCAGATACGCAGTATTTT
size: NA; V: TRBV10-3; J: TRBJ2-1; D: TRBD2; CDR3: CAIGSGSAYNEQFF; DNA: TGTGCCATCGGAAGCGGGAGTGCTTACAATGAGCAGTTCTTC
size: NA; V: TRBV9; J: TRBJ2-1; D: NA; CDR3: CASSARRGSSYNEQFF; DNA: TGTGCCAGCAGCGCCCGACGAGGGAGTTCCTACAATGAGCAGTTCTTC
size: NA; V: TRBV7-2; J: TRBJ1-2; D: NA; CDR3: CASSLEPGYGYTF; DNA: TGTGCCAGCAGCTTAGAGCCGGGATATGGCTACACCTTC
size: NA; V: TRBV25-1; J: TRBJ2-7; D: NA; CDR3: CASSEGGNYEQYF; DNA: TGTGCCAGCAGTGAGGGGGGTAACTACGAGCAGTACTTC
size: NA; V: TRBV11-2; J: TRBJ2-6; D: TRBD1; CDR3: CASSRTGAGANVLTF; DNA: TGTGCCAGCAGCCGCACAGGGGCTGGGGCCAACGTCCTGACTTTC
size: NA; V: TRBV15; J: TRBJ2-5; D: NA; CDR3: CATSRGTDQETQYF; DNA: TGTGCCACCAGCAGAGGGACAGATCAAGAGACCCAGTACTTC
size: NA; V: TRBV7-3; J: TRBJ2-3; D: TRBD2; CDR3: CASSMQASGDTDTQYF; DNA: TGTGCCAGCAGCATGCAAGCCAGCGGGGACACAGATACGCAGTATTTT
size: NA; V: TRBV7-6; J: TRBJ2-1; D: TRBD1; CDR3: CASSVGQGFHNEQFF; DNA: TGTGCCAGCAGCGTGGGACAGGGGTTCCACAATGAGCAGTTCTTC
size: once; V: TRBV5-6; J: TRBJ2-7; D: NA; CDR3: CASSLPRGNHYEQYF; DNA: TGTGCCAGCAGCCTCCCCCGCGGGAACCATTACGAGCAGTACTTC
size: NA; V: TRBV7-9; J: TRBJ1-1; D: NA; CDR3: CASSLSMFSEAFF; DNA: TGTGCCAGCAGCTTATCTATGTTTTCTGAAGCTTTCTTT